The clone carrying this TCR beta chain appeared many times. Antigen unknown. Original data processing: It was from CDR3 differences across clinicopathological groups that a distant-metastasis classifier for papillary thyroid cancer was built. TCRdb called clones again from the PCR reads with MiXCR. None of the V and J calls come from the authors' own analysis; TCRdb made them. Of over 15,000 clones in the sample, 23% were seen once. The record originates from a study of metastatic and nonmetastatic thyroid tumors. About the research overall: Both malignant and benign thyroid patients supplied peripheral blood and tumor or nodule tissue samples, across which the repertoires of these patients were then compared.

General study findings and limits: According to reports, the diversity of TCR beta was significantly higher in malignant thyroid tumors than in benign nodules, and this held in both blood and tumor samples.

Thyroid surgery was preceded by no treatment in any patient. With V trimmed by 4 bases and J by 9 bases, 7 bases remained unmatched. The CDR3 spans 16 residues. CDR1 and CDR2 (germline): KGHDR, SFDVKD. The material sequenced was tumor tissue. The chain couples TRBV24-1 to TRBJ2-1; 14 bases fit TRBD2. The origin of this receptor is a female donor with papillary thyroid cancer or a benign thyroid nodule (not recorded which). Some clones in this sample may be carry-over from other donors' samples. CDR3 bases: TGTGCCACCAGTGAGGCCGGGACTAGCGGGAGAGGTGAGCAGTTCTTC. It specifies CATSEAGTSGRGEQFF.